This is a list of T cell receptor beta chains from one sample in a study of cytomegalovirus exposure and HLA in healthy donors. TCRdb's table, derived via immunoSEQ multiplex PCR, lists solely in-frame clones and lacks some. The sample has 100,000 to 150,000 clones; around 84% are singletons. Material: PBMCs. All receptors come from a young man in good health and CMV-seronegative. CDR3s include the opening cysteine and the closing phenylalanine or tryptophan. Each record gives: V gene, D gene, clone size, J gene, CDR3 protein, CDR3 DNA. The D gene is left open where the match is weak. Expanded clones are given a class, and other clones once, few, many or no size at all.

>TRBV7-9|NA|NA|TRBJ2-2
CASSSPDGSANTGELFF
TGTGCCAGCAGCTCCCCGGACGGGAGTGCGAACACCGGGGAGCTGTTTTTT
>TRBV9|TRBD2|NA|TRBJ2-1
CASSVVASGDNEQFF
TGTGCCAGCAGCGTAGTGGCTAGCGGGGACAATGAGCAGTTCTTC
>TRBV25-1|TRBD2|NA|TRBJ2-2
CASMPSGGISNTGELFF
TGTGCCAGCATGCCCAGCGGGGGGATCTCGAACACCGGGGAGCTGTTTTTT
>TRBV19|NA|NA|TRBJ2-3
CASNTGQGTQYF
TGTGCCAGTAATACAGGGCAGGGTACGCAGTATTTT
>TRBV11-2|TRBD2|NA|TRBJ2-5
CASSPGVLAGQETQYF
TGTGCCAGCAGCCCCGGGGTACTAGCGGGGCAAGAGACCCAGTACTTC
>TRBV5-6|TRBD1|NA|TRBJ1-2
CASSLETGPLWYGYTF
TGTGCCAGCAGCTTGGAGACAGGGCCTCTTTGGTATGGCTACACCTTC
>TRBV6-4|NA|NA|TRBJ1-5
CASSTDSNQPQHF
TGTGCCAGCAGCACAGATAGCAATCAGCCCCAGCATTTT
>TRBV7-9|NA|NA|TRBJ1-6
CASSLGAGFYNSPLHF
TGTGCCAGCAGCTTAGGGGCGGGATTTTACAATTCACCCCTCCACTTT
>TRBV6-5|TRBD1|once|TRBJ2-3
CASSPGQSRTDTQYF
TGTGCCAGCAGTCCGGGACAGAGCCGCACAGATACGCAGTATTTT
>TRBV7-9|NA|NA|TRBJ2-5
CASSSGQYEETQYF
TGTGCCAGCAGCTCAGGGCAGTACGAAGAGACCCAGTACTTC
>TRBV12-1|NA|NA|TRBJ1-2
CASSFAEVSGYTF
TGTGCCAGCAGCTTTGCCGAGGTATCTGGCTACACCTTC
>TRBV13|NA|NA|TRBJ1-2
CASSYNGNGYTF
TGTGCCAGCAGTTACAACGGGAACGGCTACACCTTC
>TRBV21-1|NA|NA|TRBJ2-1
CASSKGRGRTGCFDEQFF
TGTGCCAGCAGCAAAGGGCGAGGGAGGACAGGGTGCTTCGATGAGCAGTTCTTC
>TRBV15|TRBD1|NA|TRBJ1-4
CATTGGRTNEKLFF
TGTGCCACGACAGGGGGCCGGACTAATGAAAAACTGTTTTTT
>TRBV5-1|NA|few|TRBJ2-5
CASSLALETQYF
TGCGCCAGCAGCTTGGCCTTAGAGACCCAGTACTTC
>TRBV5-4|NA|few|TRBJ1-4
CASSLDRVNEKLFF
TGTGCCAGCAGCTTGGACAGGGTTAATGAAAAACTGTTTTTT
>TRBV27|NA|NA|TRBJ1-2
CASSLTGTYGYTF
TGTGCCAGCAGTTTAACAGGGACCTATGGCTACACCTTC